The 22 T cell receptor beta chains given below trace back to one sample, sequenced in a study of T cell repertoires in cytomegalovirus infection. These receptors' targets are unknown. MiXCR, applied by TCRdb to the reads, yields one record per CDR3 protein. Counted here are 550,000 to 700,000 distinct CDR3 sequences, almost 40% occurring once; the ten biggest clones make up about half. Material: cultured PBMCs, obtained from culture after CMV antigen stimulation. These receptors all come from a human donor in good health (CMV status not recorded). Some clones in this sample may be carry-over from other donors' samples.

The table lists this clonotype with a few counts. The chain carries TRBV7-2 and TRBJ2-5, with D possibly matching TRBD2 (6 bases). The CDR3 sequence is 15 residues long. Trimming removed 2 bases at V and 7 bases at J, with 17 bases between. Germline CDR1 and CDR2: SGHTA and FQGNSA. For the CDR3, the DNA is TGTGCCAGCAGCTTAAGGTCTAGCGATTCGGGGACCCAGTACTTC. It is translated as CASSLRSSDSGTQYF.

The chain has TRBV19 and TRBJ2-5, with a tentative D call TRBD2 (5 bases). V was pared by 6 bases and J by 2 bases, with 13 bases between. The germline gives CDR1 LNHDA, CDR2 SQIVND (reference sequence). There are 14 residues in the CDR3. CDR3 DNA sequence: TGTGCCAGTAGGGAAAAGAGCGGACAAGAGACCCAGTACTTC. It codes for CASREKSGQETQYF.

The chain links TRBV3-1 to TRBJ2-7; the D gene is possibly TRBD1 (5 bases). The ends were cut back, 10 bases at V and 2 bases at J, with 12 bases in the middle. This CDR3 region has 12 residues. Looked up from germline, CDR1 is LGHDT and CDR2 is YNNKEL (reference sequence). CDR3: CATGQGTYEQYF. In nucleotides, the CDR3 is TGTGCCACCGGCCAGGGTACCTACGAGCAGTACTTC.

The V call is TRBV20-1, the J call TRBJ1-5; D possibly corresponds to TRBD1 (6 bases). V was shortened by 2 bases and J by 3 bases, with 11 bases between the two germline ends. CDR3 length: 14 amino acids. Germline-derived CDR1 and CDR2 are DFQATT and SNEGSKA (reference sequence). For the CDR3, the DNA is TGCAGTGCTAGAAACGACAGGACCAATCAGCCCCAGCATTTT. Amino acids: CSARNDRTNQPQHF.

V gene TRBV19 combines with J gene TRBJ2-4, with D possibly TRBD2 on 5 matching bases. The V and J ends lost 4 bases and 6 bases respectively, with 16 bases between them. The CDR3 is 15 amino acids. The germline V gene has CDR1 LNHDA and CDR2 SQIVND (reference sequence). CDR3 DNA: TGTGCCAGTAGTAATCTAGCATCGGGTGGAAACATTCAGTACTTC. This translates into CASSNLASGGNIQYF.

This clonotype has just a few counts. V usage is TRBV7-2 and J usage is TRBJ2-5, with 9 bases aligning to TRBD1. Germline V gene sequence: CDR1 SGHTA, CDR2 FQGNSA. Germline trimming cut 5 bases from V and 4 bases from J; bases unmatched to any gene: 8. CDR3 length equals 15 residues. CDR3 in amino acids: CASSTSRTGVETQYF. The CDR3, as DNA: TGTGCCAGCAGCACCAGTAGGACAGGGGTAGAGACCCAGTACTTC.

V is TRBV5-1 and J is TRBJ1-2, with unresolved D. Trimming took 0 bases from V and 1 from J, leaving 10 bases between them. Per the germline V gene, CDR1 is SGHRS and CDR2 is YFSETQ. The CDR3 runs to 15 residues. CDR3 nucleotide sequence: TGCGCCAGCAGCTTGGCCGCTAGCCTTAACTATGGCTACACCTTC. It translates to CASSLAASLNYGYTF.

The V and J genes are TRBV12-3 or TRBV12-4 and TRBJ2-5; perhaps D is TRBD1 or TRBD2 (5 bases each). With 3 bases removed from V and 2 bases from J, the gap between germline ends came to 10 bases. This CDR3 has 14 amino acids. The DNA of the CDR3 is TGTGCCAGCAGTTTTCGGGGCTGGCAAGAGACCCAGTACTTC. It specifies CASSFRGWQETQYF.

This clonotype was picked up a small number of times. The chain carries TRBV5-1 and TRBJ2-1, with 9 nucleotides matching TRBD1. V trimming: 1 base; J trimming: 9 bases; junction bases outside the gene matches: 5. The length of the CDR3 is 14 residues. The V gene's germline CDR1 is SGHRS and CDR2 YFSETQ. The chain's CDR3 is CASSLLTGGSEQFF. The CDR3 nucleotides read TGCGCCAGCAGCTTGCTTACAGGGGGCTCTGAGCAGTTCTTC.

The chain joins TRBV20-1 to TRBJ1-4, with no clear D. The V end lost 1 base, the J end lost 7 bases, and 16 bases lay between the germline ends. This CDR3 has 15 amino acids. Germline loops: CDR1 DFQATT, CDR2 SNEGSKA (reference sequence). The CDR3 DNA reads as TGCAGTGCTAGAGGGGATACGGCGGGTAGTGAAAAACTGTTTTTT. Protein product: CSARGDTAGSEKLFF.

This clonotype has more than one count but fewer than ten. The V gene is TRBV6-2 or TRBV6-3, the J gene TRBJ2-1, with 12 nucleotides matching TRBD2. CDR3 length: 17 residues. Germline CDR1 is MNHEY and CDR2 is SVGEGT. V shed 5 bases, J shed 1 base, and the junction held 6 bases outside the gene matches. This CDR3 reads CASSTTSGRTSYNEQFF. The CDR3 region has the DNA TGTGCCAGCAGTACGACTAGCGGGAGAACGTCCTACAATGAGCAGTTCTTC.

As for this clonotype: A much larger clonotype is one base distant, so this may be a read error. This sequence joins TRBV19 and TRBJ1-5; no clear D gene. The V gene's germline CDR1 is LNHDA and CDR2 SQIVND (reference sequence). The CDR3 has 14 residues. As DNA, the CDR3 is TGTGTCAGTACGGAGCATTCTCGATCCCAGCCCCAGCATTTT. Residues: CVSTEHSRSQPQHF.

CDR3 nucleotides: TGTGCCAGCAGTGAACGAGTGGACCTGGGGATAGCGGGGGCGGCAGATACGCAGTATTTT. Its translation: CASSERVDLGIAGAADTQYF. The chain joins TRBV6-1 to TRBJ2-3, with 9 bases fitting TRBD2. V lost 2 bases to trimming and J lost 4 bases; unmatched junction nucleotides: 19. CDR1 is MNHNS, CDR2 SASEGT, per germline. This CDR3 comprises 20 residues.

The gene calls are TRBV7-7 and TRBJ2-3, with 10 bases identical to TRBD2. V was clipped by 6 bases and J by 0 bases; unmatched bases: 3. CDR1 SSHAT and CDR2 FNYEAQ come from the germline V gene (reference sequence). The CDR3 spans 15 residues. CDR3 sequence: CASSQLAGSTDTQYF. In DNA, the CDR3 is TGTGCCAGCAGTCAACTAGCGGGAAGCACAGATACGCAGTATTTT.

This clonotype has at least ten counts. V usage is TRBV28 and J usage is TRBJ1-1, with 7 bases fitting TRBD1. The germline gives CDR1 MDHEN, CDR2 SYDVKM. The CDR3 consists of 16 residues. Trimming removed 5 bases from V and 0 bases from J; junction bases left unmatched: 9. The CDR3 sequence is CASSPPVGTVNTEAFF. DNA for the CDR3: TGTGCCAGCAGTCCTCCTGTTGGGACAGTGAACACTGAAGCTTTCTTT. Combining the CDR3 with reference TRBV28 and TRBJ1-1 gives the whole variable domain DVKVTQSSRYLVKRTGEKVFLECVQDMDHENMFWYRQDPGLGLRLIYFSYDVKMKEKGDIPEGYSVSREKKERFSLILESASTNQTSMYLCASSPPVGTVNTEAFFGQGTRLTVV.

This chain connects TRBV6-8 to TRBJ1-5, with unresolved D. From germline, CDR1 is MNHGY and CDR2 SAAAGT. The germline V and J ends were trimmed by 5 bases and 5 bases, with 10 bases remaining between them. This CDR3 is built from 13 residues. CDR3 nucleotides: TGTGCCAGCAGTCGGACCAACTATCAGCCCCAGCATTTT. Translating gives CASSRTNYQPQHF.

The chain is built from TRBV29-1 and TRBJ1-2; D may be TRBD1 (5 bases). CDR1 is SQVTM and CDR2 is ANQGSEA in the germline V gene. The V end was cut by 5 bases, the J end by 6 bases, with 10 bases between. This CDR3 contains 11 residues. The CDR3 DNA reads TGCAGCGTTAAATGGGGGGATGGCTACACCTTC. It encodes CSVKWGDGYTF.

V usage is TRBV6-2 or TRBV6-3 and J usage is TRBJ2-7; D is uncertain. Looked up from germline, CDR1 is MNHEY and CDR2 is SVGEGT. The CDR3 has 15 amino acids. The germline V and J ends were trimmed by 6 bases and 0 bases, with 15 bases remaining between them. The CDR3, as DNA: TGTGCCAGCAGCCTCGGACCCTCGAGCTCCTACGAGCAGTACTTC. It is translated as CASSLGPSSSYEQYF.

The CDR3 DNA reads TGTGCCAGCAGCTCACGGGGGCAGGGAGATACGCAGTATTTT. Translation: CASSSRGQGDTQYF. V and J are TRBV5-4 and TRBJ2-3, with D perhaps TRBD1 or TRBD2 (6 bases each). Trimming cost V 3 bases and J 5 bases, with 13 bases left between them. Per germline, CDR1 SGHNT and CDR2 YYREEE (reference sequence). The CDR3 has 14 residues.

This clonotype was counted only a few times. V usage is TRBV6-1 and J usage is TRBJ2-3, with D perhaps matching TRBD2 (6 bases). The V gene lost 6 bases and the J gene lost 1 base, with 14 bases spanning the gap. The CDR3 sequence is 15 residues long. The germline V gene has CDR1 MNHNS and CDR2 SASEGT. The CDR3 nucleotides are TGTGCCAGCAGCCCTCCGGCTAGCGGCACAGATACGCAGTATTTT. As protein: CASSPPASGTDTQYF.

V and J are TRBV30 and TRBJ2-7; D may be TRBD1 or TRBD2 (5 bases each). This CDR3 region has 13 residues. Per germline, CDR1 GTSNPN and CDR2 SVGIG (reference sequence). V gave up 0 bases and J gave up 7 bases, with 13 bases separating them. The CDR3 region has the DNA TGTGCCTGGAGTGTCGGGGCCCTGGGGGAGCAGTACTTC. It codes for CAWSVGALGEQYF.

CDR3 sequence: CASSQDRKYF. The CDR3 DNA follows: TGCGCCAGCAGCCAAGATCGAAAGTACTTC. The genes are TRBV4-1 and TRBJ2-7, with unresolved D. Germline V CDR1 and CDR2: MGHRA, YSYEKL. The CDR3 extends over 10 amino acids. Deletions cut 0 bases from V and 11 bases from J, with 5 bases between.